This T cell receptor (beta chain) appears in the sequencing data of a study of T cells in Graves' hyperthyroidism and ophthalmopathy. This clonotype was seen a few times. TCR beta CDR3 sequences were amplified from RNA transcripts. The primer set for the first-round RT-PCR of the TCR CDR3 was HTBI. TCRdb fed the multiplex PCR reads into MiXCR, producing one record per CDR3 protein. Among more than 600,000 distinct CDR3 sequences, 16% were seen once, and the ten largest hold about 8.4%. CDR3 size: 14 residues. V gave up 5 bases and J gave up 7 bases, with 17 bases separating them. Per germline, CDR1 MGHDK and CDR2 SYGVNS.

The chain links TRBV25-1 to TRBJ2-5, with TRBD2 as a possible D gene (6 bases). The source of this sequence is a man between 18 and 29 years old with Graves' hyperthyroidism. The sequenced sample was blood. CDR3 amino acids: CASSSAGITGTQYF. CDR3 DNA: TGTGCCAGCAGTAGCGCGGGAATCACTGGGACCCAGTACTTC. The full variable domain, with the rest looked up from reference TRBV25-1 and TRBJ2-5, is EADIYQTPRYLVIGTGKKITLECSQTMGHDKMYWYQQDPGMELHLIHYSYGVNSTEKGDLSSESTVSRIRTEHFPLTLESARPSHTSQYLCASSSAGITGTQYFGPGTRLLVL.